The source of this T cell receptor (beta chain) is a study of tumor-infiltrating lymphocytes in primary liver carcinoma. Co-extracting RNA and DNA was done with about 20-33 mg of unsorted bulk tissue as input. The germline CDR1 and CDR2 sequences are ENHRY and SYGVKD. The CDR3 is 18 amino acids. Whole-study findings and limits: Paired tumor-adjacent and tumor-blood samples overlapped less than tumor region pairs did. Tumors and blood were compared for top-250-clone fraction, and tumors had the significantly higher value (p = 0.039).

Constant-region priming of approximately 0.55 ug total RNA yielded TCR beta cDNA. ARM-PCR was slightly modified, and three nested multiplex PCR rounds with it gave rise to the TCR beta libraries. Each of the first two PCR rounds ran approximately 11 cycles with TRBV1-TRBV30 forward and C-beta reverse primers. TCRdb re-called the multiplex PCR reads with MiXCR, one entry per CDR3 protein. Among nearly 50,000 distinct CDR3 sequences, around three quarters were seen once, and the ten largest hold about 30%. This clonotype was counted a single time. Its antigen is unidentified. Sequence at one end of the junction differs from germline and may be a read error.

The V and J genes are TRBV10-3 and TRBJ2-3; 12 bases map to TRBD2. The TCR was taken from a man aged 35-49 years with primary liver carcinoma and hepatitis B virus infection. Sequenced material: liver tumor tissue from sampling region 3. Documented subset: tumor region T3, left-lateral pole. CDR3 nucleotides: TGTGTCATCTCAAGAAGGATTCTAGCGGGAGGGGGGACAGATAGGCAGTATTTT. Residues: CVISRRILAGGGTDRQYF.